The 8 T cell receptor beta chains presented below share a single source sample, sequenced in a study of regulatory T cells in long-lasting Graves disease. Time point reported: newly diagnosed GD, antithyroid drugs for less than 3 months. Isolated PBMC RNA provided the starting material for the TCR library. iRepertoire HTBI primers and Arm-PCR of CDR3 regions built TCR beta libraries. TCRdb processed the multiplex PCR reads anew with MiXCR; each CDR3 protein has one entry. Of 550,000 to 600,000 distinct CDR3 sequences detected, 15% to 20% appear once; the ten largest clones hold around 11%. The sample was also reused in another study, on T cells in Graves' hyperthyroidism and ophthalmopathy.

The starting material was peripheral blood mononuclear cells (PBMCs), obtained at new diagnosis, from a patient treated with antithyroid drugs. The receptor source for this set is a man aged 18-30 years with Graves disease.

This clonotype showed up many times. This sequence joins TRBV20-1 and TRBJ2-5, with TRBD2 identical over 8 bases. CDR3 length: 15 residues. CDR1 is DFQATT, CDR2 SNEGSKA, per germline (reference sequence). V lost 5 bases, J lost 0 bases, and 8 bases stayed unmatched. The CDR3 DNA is TGCAGTGCTGCTATAGCGGGAAGACACCAAGAGACCCAGTACTTC. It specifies CSAAIAGRHQETQYF.

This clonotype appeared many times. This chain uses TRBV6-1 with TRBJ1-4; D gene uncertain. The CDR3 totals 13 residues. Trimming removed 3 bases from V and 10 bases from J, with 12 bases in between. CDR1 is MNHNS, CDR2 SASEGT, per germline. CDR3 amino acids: CASSDGGLGKLFF. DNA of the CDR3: TGTGCCAGCAGTGATGGAGGGTTAGGAAAACTGTTTTTT.

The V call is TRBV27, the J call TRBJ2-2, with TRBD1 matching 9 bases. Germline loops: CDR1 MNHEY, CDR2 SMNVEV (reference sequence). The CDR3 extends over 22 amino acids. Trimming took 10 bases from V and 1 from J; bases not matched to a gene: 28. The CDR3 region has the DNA TGTGCCACGTCCCGGGGCCTGGGACAGGGAGATGTACAGTTCGGGAACACCGGGGAGCTGTTTTTT. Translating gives CATSRGLGQGDVQFGNTGELFF.

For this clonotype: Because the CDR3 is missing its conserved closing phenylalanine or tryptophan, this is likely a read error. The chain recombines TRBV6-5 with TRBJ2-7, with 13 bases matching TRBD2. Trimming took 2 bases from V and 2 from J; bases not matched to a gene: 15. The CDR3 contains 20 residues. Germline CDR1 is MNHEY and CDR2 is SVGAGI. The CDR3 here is CASSYDTSGRAGVITYEQYL. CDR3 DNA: TGTGCCAGCAGTTACGATACTAGCGGGAGGGCCGGGGTAATAACCTACGAGCAGTACCTC.

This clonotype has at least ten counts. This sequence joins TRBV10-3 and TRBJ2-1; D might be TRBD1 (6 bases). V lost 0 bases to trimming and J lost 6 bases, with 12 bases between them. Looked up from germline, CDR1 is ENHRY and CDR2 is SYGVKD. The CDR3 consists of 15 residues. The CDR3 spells CAISESTGRGNEQFF. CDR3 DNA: TGTGCCATCAGTGAGTCGACAGGCCGCGGCAATGAGCAGTTCTTC.

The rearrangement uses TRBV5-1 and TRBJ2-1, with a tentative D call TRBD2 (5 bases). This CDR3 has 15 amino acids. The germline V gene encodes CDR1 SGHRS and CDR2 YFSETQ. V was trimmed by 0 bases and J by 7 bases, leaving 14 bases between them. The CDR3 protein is CASSLAAPSRNEQFF. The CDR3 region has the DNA TGCGCCAGCAGCTTGGCCGCGCCTAGCAGGAATGAGCAGTTCTTC. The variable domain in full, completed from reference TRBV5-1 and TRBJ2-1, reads KAGVTQTPRYLIKTRGQQVTLSCSPISGHRSVSWYQQTPGQGLQFLFEYFSETQRNKGNFPGRFSGRQFSNSRSEMNVSTLELGDSALYLCASSLAAPSRNEQFFGPGTRLTVL.

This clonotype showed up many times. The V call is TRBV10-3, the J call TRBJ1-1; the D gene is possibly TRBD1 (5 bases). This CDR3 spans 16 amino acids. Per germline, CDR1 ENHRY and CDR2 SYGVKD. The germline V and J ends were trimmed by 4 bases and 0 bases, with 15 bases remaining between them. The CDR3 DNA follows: TGTGCCATCAGTGCACCGGGACGTTCTATGAACACTGAAGCTTTCTTT. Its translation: CAISAPGRSMNTEAFF.

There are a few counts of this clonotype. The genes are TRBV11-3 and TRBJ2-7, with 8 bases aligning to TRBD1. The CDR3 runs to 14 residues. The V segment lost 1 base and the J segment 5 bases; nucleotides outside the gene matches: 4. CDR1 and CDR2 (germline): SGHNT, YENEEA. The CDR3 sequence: CASSLGQGRNEQYF. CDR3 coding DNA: TGTGCCAGCAGCTTAGGACAGGGGAGAAACGAGCAGTACTTC.